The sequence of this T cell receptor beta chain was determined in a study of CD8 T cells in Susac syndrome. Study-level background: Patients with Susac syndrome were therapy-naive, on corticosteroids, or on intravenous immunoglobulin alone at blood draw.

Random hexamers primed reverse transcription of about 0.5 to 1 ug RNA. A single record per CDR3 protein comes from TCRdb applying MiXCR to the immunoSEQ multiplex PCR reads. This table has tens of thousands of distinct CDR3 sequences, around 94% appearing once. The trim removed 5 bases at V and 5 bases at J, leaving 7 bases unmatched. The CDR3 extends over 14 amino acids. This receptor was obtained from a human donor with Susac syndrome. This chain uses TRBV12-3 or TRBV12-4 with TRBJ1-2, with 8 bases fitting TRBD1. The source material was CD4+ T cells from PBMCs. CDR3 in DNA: TGTGCCAGCAGTGGGCAGGGGGCGGGTTATGGCTACACCTTC. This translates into CASSGQGAGYGYTF.